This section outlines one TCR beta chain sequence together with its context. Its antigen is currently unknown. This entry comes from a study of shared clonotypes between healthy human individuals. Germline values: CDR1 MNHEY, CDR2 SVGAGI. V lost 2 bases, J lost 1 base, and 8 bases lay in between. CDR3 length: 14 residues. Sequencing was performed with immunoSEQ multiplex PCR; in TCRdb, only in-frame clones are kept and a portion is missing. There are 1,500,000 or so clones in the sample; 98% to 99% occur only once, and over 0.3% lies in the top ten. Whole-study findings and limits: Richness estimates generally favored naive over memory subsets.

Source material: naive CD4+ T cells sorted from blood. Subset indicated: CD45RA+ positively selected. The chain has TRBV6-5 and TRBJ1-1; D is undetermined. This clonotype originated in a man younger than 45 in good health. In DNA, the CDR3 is TGTGCCAGCAGTTACGGGATCCCGAACACTGAAGCTTTCTTT. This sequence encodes CASSYGIPNTEAFF.